The source of this T cell receptor beta chain is a study of T-cell memory formation after mild COVID-19. About the research overall: For the most part, TCR clusters were specific to one donor. Notes on the study in general: Within pre-infection memory, some responding clones were found, suggesting cross-reactive memory joined. CD4+ contracting clones were found mainly in CM and EM, and CD8+ ones in EMRA.

In its sample, this clonotype was seen many times. The antigen is unknown. V lost 1 base, J lost 1 base, and 13 bases lay in between. This CDR3 spans 16 amino acids. Germline V gene data show CDR1 as SGHRS and CDR2 as YFSETQ. From the 5' RACE reads, TCRdb called clonotypes with MiXCR, one entry per CDR3 protein. Of about 110,000 distinct CDR3 sequences listed, 9.5% to 15% are singletons. Sequenced sample: PBMCs or a T cell subset sorted from them (not recorded which). This clonotype was sampled from an adult woman who had mild COVID-19 (a few samples of this study predate the infection). Cell type and time point are not known. The V call is TRBV5-1, the J call TRBJ2-3, with D possibly being TRBD2 (6 bases). CDR3 in amino acids: CASSLIGGRGTDTQYF. CDR3 sequence (DNA): TGCGCCAGCAGCTTGATCGGGGGAAGGGGCACAGATACGCAGTATTTT.